This T cell receptor (beta chain) was obtained from a study of blood T cell repertoires in COVID-19. Study context: T cells, B-cell-depleted T cells, or PBMCs supplied cDNA or gDNA.

CDR1 SEHNR and CDR2 FQNEAQ come from the germline V gene (reference sequence). With V trimmed by 1 base and J by 7 bases, 2 bases remained unmatched. The CDR3 is made up of 13 amino acids. Here immunoSEQ multiplex PCR was the method, and the copy in TCRdb shows in-frame clones only, minus some. The top ten hold approximately 20% of the sample, which has about 120,000 clones, approximately 90% seen once. The clonotype originates from a human donor with acute or convalescent COVID-19. The donor label of this sample is uncertain. The material sequenced was peripheral blood. The chain carries TRBV7-9 and TRBJ1-2, with 8 bases aligning to TRBD1. CDR3 DNA sequence: TGTGCCAGCAGCTTAGACACAGGGGGTGGCTACACCTTC. Translation: CASSLDTGGGYTF.